The 20 T cell receptor beta chains presented below share a single source sample, sequenced in a study of neurological immune-mediated disorders. TCRdb itself ran the 5' RACE reads through MiXCR, one entry per CDR3 protein. Of approximately 40,000 distinct CDR3 sequences in the sample, 10% were seen once. The sequencing input was PBMCs. Source of these receptors: a woman aged 25 to 39 with HTLV-1-associated myelopathy (HAM/TSP).

This clonotype has a count of ten or more. V gene TRBV7-9 combines with J gene TRBJ1-1; D is perhaps TRBD1 (6 bases). This CDR3 is built from 13 residues. The V gene's germline CDR1 is SEHNR and CDR2 FQNEAQ (reference sequence). V lost 8 bases and J lost 1, with 11 bases in between. CDR3 loop: CASAWGANTEAFF. In DNA form, the CDR3 reads TGTGCCAGCGCTTGGGGGGCGAACACTGAAGCTTTCTTT. The full variable domain, completed using reference TRBV7-9 and TRBJ1-1, is DTGVSQNPRHKITKRGQNVTFRCDPISEHNRLYWYRQTLGQGPEFLTYFQNEAQLEKSRLLSDRFSAERPKGSFSTLEIQRTEQGDSAMYLCASAWGANTEAFFGQGTRLTVV.

By sample share, this clonotype is medium-sized. The rearrangement joins TRBV20-1 to TRBJ1-5; D possibly corresponds to TRBD1 (6 bases). There are 17 residues in the CDR3. Germline assignment: CDR1 DFQATT and CDR2 SNEGSKA (reference sequence). Trimming took off 4 bases at V and 6 bases at J, with 25 bases between the two ends. The CDR3, as DNA: TGCAGTGCTATAAACGACAGGTCGACTCATTCAGGTCAGCCCCAGCATTTT. Protein product: CSAINDRSTHSGQPQHF.

This clonotype was counted ten times or more. The chain has TRBV5-6 and TRBJ1-5; the D gene is possibly TRBD1 (6 bases). CDR3 length equals 14 residues. Germline V gene data show CDR1 as SGHDT and CDR2 as YYEEEE. Between the trimmed V and J ends, which lost 3 bases and 7 bases, there was a span of 14 bases. CDR3 sequence: CASSYQGFTQPQHF. CDR3 DNA: TGTGCCAGCAGCTATCAGGGGTTCACCCAGCCCCAGCATTTT.

This clonotype was counted at least ten times. The chain carries TRBV7-2 and TRBJ2-2, with 9 bases fitting TRBD2. In germline, CDR1 is SGHTA, CDR2 FQGNSA. The CDR3 has 21 amino acids. V gave up 2 bases and J gave up 2 bases; unmatched junction bases: 18. The CDR3 protein is CASSLNMAGGPSNFNTGELFF. Written as DNA, the CDR3 is TGTGCCAGCAGCTTAAATATGGCGGGGGGGCCCAGCAACTTCAACACCGGGGAGCTGTTTTTT.

This clonotype was seen ten or more times. The chain is built from TRBV5-1 and TRBJ1-5; no clear D gene. Germline loops: CDR1 SGHRS, CDR2 YFSETQ. V was shortened by 4 bases and J by 5 bases, with 10 bases between the two germline ends. CDR3 length: 13 residues. In nucleotides, the CDR3 is TGCGCCAGCAGCGCCGGGGTGGATCAGCCCCAGCATTTT. Amino acids: CASSAGVDQPQHF.

This clonotype appeared many times. The V call is TRBV20-1, the J call TRBJ2-1, with 7 positions matching TRBD1. The CDR3 consists of 14 residues. V gave up 3 bases and J gave up 9 bases; unmatched junction bases: 11. Germline CDR1 reads DFQATT; CDR2 reads SNEGSKA (reference sequence). The chain's CDR3 is CSASVGTGDPEQFF. The CDR3 nucleotides are TGCAGTGCTAGTGTAGGCACAGGGGACCCTGAGCAGTTCTTC.

This clonotype was seen ten or more times. V usage is TRBV20-1 and J usage is TRBJ2-7; 10 positions agree with TRBD2. Germline V gene sequence: CDR1 DFQATT, CDR2 SNEGSKA (reference sequence). This CDR3 is built from 14 residues. V was clipped by 3 bases and J by 7 bases; unmatched bases: 9. The CDR3, as DNA: TGCAGTGCTAGCGAAATAGCGGGGGGATTAGAGCAGTACTTC. It is translated as CSASEIAGGLEQYF.

This clonotype was observed at least ten times. The genes are TRBV24-1 and TRBJ1-5, with TRBD1 matching 10 bases. The CDR3 sequence is 14 residues long. The junction had 2 bases not matched to a gene; V was cut back by 3 bases and J by 7 bases. Looked up from germline, CDR1 is KGHDR and CDR2 is SFDVKD. CDR3 sequence reads: CATSDRDRGQPQHF. Written as DNA, the CDR3 is TGTGCCACCAGTGATCGGGACAGGGGACAGCCCCAGCATTTT.

This clonotype was seen at least ten times. The chain links TRBV6-6 to TRBJ1-5, with 10 bases identical to TRBD1. V was clipped by 6 bases and J by 0 bases; unmatched bases: 5. Germline assignment: CDR1 MNHNY and CDR2 SVGAGI (reference sequence). This CDR3 is 16 amino acids long. Here the CDR3 DNA reads TGTGCCAGCAGGGACAGGGGGGATTATAGCAATCAGCCCCAGCATTTT. This gives the protein CASRDRGDYSNQPQHF.

Worth noting for this clonotype: A much larger clonotype is one base distant, so this may be a read error. The chain carries TRBV6-1 and TRBJ1-5, with D perhaps matching TRBD1 (5 bases). The CDR3 runs to 16 residues. V was clipped by 1 base and J by 11 bases, with 21 bases between them. The V gene's germline CDR1 is MNHNS and CDR2 SASEGT. The chain's CDR3 is CASSEEAGRMSQTQHF. CDR3 DNA sequence: TGTGCCAGCAGTGAAGAGGCAGGGCGGATGTCCCAGACCCAGCATTTT.

This clonotype was observed many times. The J gene is TRBJ2-5, the V gene TRBV5-1, with D perhaps given as TRBD1 or TRBD2 (6 bases each). Trimming stripped 6 bases from V and 3 bases from J, with 9 bases between. The CDR3 length is 12 residues. Looked up from germline, CDR1 is SGHRS and CDR2 is YFSETQ. CDR3 in DNA: TGCGCCAGCAACGGGGGCGAAGAGACCCAGTACTTC. It specifies CASNGGEETQYF.

This clonotype was detected a few times. The CDR3, as DNA: TGTGCCAGCAGCTTTATAACGGGACATAGTGAAAAACTGTTTTTT. Translating it yields CASSFITGHSEKLFF. The chain is built from TRBV7-2 and TRBJ1-4, with D possibly matching TRBD1 (6 bases). This CDR3 contains 15 residues. Germline V CDR1 and CDR2: SGHTA, FQGNSA. Trimming removed 3 bases at V and 7 bases at J, with 15 bases between.

Many counts were recorded for this clonotype. This chain uses TRBV20-1 with TRBJ2-7; 10 nucleotides agree with TRBD1. The CDR3 extends over 13 amino acids. The germline V gene encodes CDR1 DFQATT and CDR2 SNEGSKA (reference sequence). CDR3 sequence: CRARDRGSYEQYF. The CDR3 region has the DNA TGCAGAGCCCGGGACAGGGGCTCCTACGAGCAGTACTTC.

This clonotype came up many times. V gene TRBV9 combines with J gene TRBJ2-7; TRBD1 matches at 9 bases. CDR3 size: 14 residues. The germline CDR1 and CDR2 sequences are SGDLS and YYNGEE. V lost 4 bases, J lost 5 bases, and 7 bases stayed unmatched. The CDR3 loop is CASSRPGQGNEQYF. The CDR3 DNA follows: TGTGCCAGCAGCAGGCCGGGACAGGGAAACGAGCAGTACTTC.

The sample holds many counts of this clonotype. This chain links TRBV5-1 with TRBJ1-2, with 8 bases lining up with TRBD1. V shed 4 bases, J shed 8 bases, and the junction held 13 bases outside the gene matches. The germline CDR1 and CDR2 sequences are SGHRS and YFSETQ. This CDR3 region has 15 residues. CDR3 sequence (DNA): TGCGCCAGCAGCCACTCGGACAGGGCGGGCAGCGGCTACACCTTC. Translation: CASSHSDRAGSGYTF.

In this sample, this clonotype turned up many times. The chain employs TRBV2 and TRBJ2-3; D is undetermined. CDR1 SNHLY and CDR2 FYNNEI come from the germline V gene. This CDR3 comprises 13 residues. The ends were cut back, 6 bases at V and 0 bases at J, with 7 bases in the middle. In nucleotides, the CDR3 is TGTGCCAGCAGGTTCGCAAGCACAGATACGCAGTATTTT. This gives the protein CASRFASTDTQYF. Combining the CDR3 with reference TRBV2 and TRBJ2-3 gives the whole variable domain EPEVTQTPSHQVTQMGQEVILRCVPISNHLYFYWYRQILGQKVEFLVSFYNNEISEKSEIFDDQFSVERPDGSNFTLKIRSTKLEDSAMYFCASRFASTDTQYFGPGTRLTVL.

This clonotype was detected many times. The V gene is TRBV14, the J gene TRBJ1-3, with D hard to call. Germline CDR1 is SGHDN and CDR2 is FVKESK. This CDR3 is 15 amino acids long. V was shortened by 4 bases and J by 2 bases, with 12 bases between the two germline ends. As DNA, the CDR3 is TGTGCCAGCAGCCCATTTTTGGGGACTGGAAACACCATATATTTT. Protein sequence: CASSPFLGTGNTIYF.

Of note for this clonotype: A much larger clone differs by one base, so this may be a read error. The chain employs TRBV20-1 and TRBJ1-2; D call uncertain. V shed 0 bases and J shed 5 bases, with 13 bases lying between them. CDR1 is DFQATT and CDR2 is SNEGSKA in the germline V gene (reference sequence). This CDR3 is built from 14 residues. DNA of the CDR3: TGCAGTGCTAGAGATTTCTGTTTTTTTTATGGCTACACCTTC. Protein product: CSARDFCFFYGYTF.

This clonotype was recorded many times. V is TRBV20-1 and J is TRBJ2-3; maybe TRBD2 (6 bases). The V end lost 3 bases, the J end lost 0 bases, and 16 bases lay between the germline ends. The length of the CDR3 is 16 residues. The germline V gene encodes CDR1 DFQATT and CDR2 SNEGSKA (reference sequence). As DNA, the CDR3 is TGCAGTGCTAGCGAGAGGAGCGGGCTAAGCACAGATACGCAGTATTTT. This encodes CSASERSGLSTDTQYF.

This clonotype has at least ten counts. J is TRBJ1-4 and V is TRBV5-1; 8 nucleotides line up with TRBD1. The CDR3 has 15 amino acids. Germline V gene lookup returns CDR1 SGHRS and CDR2 YFSETQ. V lost 4 bases and J lost 0; bases outside the gene matches: 2. CDR3 amino acids: CASSQQGATNEKLFF. The CDR3 DNA is TGCGCCAGCAGCCAACAGGGGGCAACTAATGAAAAACTGTTTTTT.